This T cell receptor (beta chain) comes out of a study of T cell changes during pregnancy in multiple sclerosis. Sequencing was performed with immunoSEQ multiplex PCR; in TCRdb, only in-frame clones are kept and a portion is missing. The sample lists under 65,000 clones; about 94% were seen once. The CDR3 sequence is 14 residues long. Unmatched junction bases numbered 8, after V lost 3 bases and J lost 7 bases. CDR1 SGDLS and CDR2 YYNGEE come from the germline V gene. The TCR sequence derives from a female donor with multiple sclerosis, enrolled in a pregnancy study. V usage is TRBV9 and J usage is TRBJ1-2; 8 bases match TRBD1. The sequenced sample was CD8+ T cells from peripheral blood mononuclear cells, obtained after pregnancy. For the CDR3, the DNA is TGTGCCAGCAGCGAGCAGGGACAGGTCGGTGGCTACACCTTC. This gives the protein CASSEQGQVGGYTF.